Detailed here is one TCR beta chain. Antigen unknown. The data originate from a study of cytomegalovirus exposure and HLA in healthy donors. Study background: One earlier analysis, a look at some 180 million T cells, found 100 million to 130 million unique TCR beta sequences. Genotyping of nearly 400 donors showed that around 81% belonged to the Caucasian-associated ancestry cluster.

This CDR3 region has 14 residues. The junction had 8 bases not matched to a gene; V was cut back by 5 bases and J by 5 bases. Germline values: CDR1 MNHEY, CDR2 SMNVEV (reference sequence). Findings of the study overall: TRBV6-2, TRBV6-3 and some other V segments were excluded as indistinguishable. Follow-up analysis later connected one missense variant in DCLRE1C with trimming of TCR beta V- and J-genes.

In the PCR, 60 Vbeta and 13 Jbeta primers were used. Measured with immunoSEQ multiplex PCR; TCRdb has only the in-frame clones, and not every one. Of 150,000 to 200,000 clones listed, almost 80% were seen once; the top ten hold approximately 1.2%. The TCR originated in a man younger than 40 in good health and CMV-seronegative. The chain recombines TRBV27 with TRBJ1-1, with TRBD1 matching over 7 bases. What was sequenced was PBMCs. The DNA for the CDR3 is TGTGCCAGCAGTCCACAGGCAGGGGGGACTGAAGCTTTCTTT. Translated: CASSPQAGGTEAFF.